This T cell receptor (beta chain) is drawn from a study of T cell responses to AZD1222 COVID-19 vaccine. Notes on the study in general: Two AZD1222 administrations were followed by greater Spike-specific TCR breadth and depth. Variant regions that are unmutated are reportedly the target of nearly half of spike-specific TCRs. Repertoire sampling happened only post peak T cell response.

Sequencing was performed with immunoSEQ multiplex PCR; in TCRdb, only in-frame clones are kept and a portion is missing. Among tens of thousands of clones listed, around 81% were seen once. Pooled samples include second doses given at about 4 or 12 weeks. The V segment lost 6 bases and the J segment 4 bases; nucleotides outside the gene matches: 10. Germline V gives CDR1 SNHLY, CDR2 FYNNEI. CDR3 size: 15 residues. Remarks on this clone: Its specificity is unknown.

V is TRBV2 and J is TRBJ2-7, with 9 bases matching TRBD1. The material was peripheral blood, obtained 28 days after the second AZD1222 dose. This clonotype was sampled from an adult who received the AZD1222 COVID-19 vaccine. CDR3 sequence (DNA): TGTGCCAGCAGGGAACGGGACAGGGATTTGTACGAGCAGTACTTC. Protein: CASRERDRDLYEQYF.